These 7 T cell receptor beta chains came from one sample sequenced in a study of beta chain features in type 1 diabetes. Expressed TCRB transcripts got sequenced, as all isolated RNA was reverse transcribed. Clones were sequenced by immunoSEQ multiplex PCR, and TCRdb holds only the in-frame ones, with some missing. The data show around 290,000 clones, roughly 8% seen once. The sequenced material came from central memory CD4+ T cells from blood. These TCRs come from a woman aged 18-29 years in good health.

This clone was detected only a few times. V usage is TRBV14 and J usage is TRBJ2-7; D is uncertain. There are 13 residues in the CDR3. V gave up 4 bases and J gave up 3 bases, with 10 bases separating them. The germline CDR1 and CDR2 sequences are SGHDN and FVKESK. The CDR3 DNA reads TGTGCCAGCAGCCTAGGACGGAACTACGAGCAGTACTTC. It codes for CASSLGRNYEQYF.

This clone appeared a few times. The chain joins TRBV4-3 to TRBJ1-4; the D is unclear. Trimming removed 0 bases from V and 3 bases from J, with 8 bases in between. The CDR3 runs to 15 residues. Germline assignment: CDR1 LGHNA and CDR2 YSLEER. The CDR3 DNA reads TGCGCCAGCAGCCAAGATACGCCCGCTAATGAAAAACTGTTTTTT. Translating gives CASSQDTPANEKLFF.

V gene TRBV6-5 combines with J gene TRBJ2-7; D uncertain. Germline CDR1 reads MNHEY; CDR2 reads SVGAGI. V was cut by 11 bases and J by 1 base, with 15 bases left in between. The CDR3 loop spans 13 amino acids. CDR3 DNA: TGTGCCGGACCTTCGGACGGATCCTACGAGCAGTACGTC. Encoded protein: CAGPSDGSYEQYV.

The chain employs TRBV7-9 and TRBJ2-3, with D perhaps TRBD1 or TRBD2 (5 bases each). Deletions cut 7 bases from V and 0 bases from J, with 14 bases between. The V gene's germline CDR1 is SEHNR and CDR2 FQNEAQ (reference sequence). The CDR3 extends over 15 amino acids. This CDR3 is CASKKSGASTDTQYF. The DNA of the CDR3 is TGTGCCAGCAAAAAGTCCGGGGCCAGCACAGATACGCAGTATTTT.

The chain combines TRBV27 with TRBJ1-3; TRBD1 agrees at 7 bases. The V gene end was trimmed by 10 bases and the J gene end by 0 bases; junction bases not matched to a gene: 6. Germline V lookup: CDR1 MNHEY, CDR2 SMNVEV (reference sequence). This CDR3 region has 14 residues. CDR3 in DNA: TGTGCCACTAGGGACAGCCGCTCTGGAAACACCATATATTTT. Translated, it gives CATRDSRSGNTIYF.

V usage is TRBV25-1 and J usage is TRBJ1-1; no definite D call. V was trimmed by 6 bases and J by 4 bases, leaving 12 bases between them. The CDR3 length is 13 residues. Germline CDR1 reads MGHDK; CDR2 reads SYGVNS. The CDR3 DNA reads TGTGCCAGCAGAAGACTCGAGAGCACTGAAGCTTTCTTT. Protein: CASRRLESTEAFF.

The J gene is TRBJ2-5, the V gene TRBV5-1; 7 nucleotides line up with TRBD2. Losses at the gene ends were 6 bases for V and 4 bases for J; bases not matched to a gene: 12. The germline V gene has CDR1 SGHRS and CDR2 YFSETQ. The CDR3 is 15 residues long. For the CDR3, the DNA is TGCGCCAGCACTCCTGCGGGAGTCTCGGTAGAGACCCAGTACTTC. It is translated as CASTPAGVSVETQYF.